This passage covers 24 T cell receptor beta chains from one sample sequenced in a study of shared clonotypes between healthy human individuals. Produced via immunoSEQ multiplex PCR; TCRdb's table is partial and in-frame only. The sample has about 2 million clones, about 95% seen once. Naive-designated CD8 cells lacked CD45RO, were positively enriched for CCR7, and omitted terminally differentiated effector memory CD45RA+ cells. The sequenced sample was naive CD8+ T cells sorted from blood. The receptor set was obtained from a young man in good health.

V gene TRBV7-9 combines with J gene TRBJ2-3, with 12 bases matching TRBD2. Germline CDR1 SEHNR, CDR2 FQNEAQ (reference sequence). This CDR3 is built from 16 residues. With V trimmed by 5 bases and J by 1 base, 4 bases remained unmatched. The CDR3 region is CASSGLAGRGTDTQYF. In DNA form, the CDR3 reads TGTGCCAGCAGCGGACTAGCGGGGAGGGGCACAGATACGCAGTATTTT.

The rearrangement uses TRBV28 and TRBJ1-1, with unresolved D. CDR3 length equals 13 residues. Germline CDR1 MDHEN, CDR2 SYDVKM. Trimming shortened V by 9 bases and J by 0 bases, and 11 bases separated the two germline ends. The CDR3 here is CASYLALNTEAFF. CDR3 sequence (DNA): TGTGCCAGTTATTTGGCACTGAACACTGAAGCTTTCTTT.

The chain uses TRBV2 and TRBJ1-3; the match to TRBD1 covers 8 bases. Germline CDR1 reads SNHLY; CDR2 reads FYNNEI. Trimming removed 8 bases from V and 0 bases from J; junction bases left unmatched: 6. The length of the CDR3 is 15 residues. CDR3 coding DNA: TGTGCCAGCTCCGGACAGGGCACCTCTGGAAACACCATATATTTT. Its translation is CASSGQGTSGNTIYF. The full variable domain, rest sourced from reference TRBV2 and TRBJ1-3, is EPEVTQTPSHQVTQMGQEVILRCVPISNHLYFYWYRQILGQKVEFLVSFYNNEISEKSEIFDDQFSVERPDGSNFTLKIRSTKLEDSAMYFCASSGQGTSGNTIYFGEGSWLTVV.

The chain couples TRBV7-9 to TRBJ2-7; D is possibly TRBD2 (5 bases). V gave up 4 bases and J gave up 3 bases, with 10 bases separating them. This CDR3 spans 13 amino acids. Germline V gene sequence: CDR1 SEHNR, CDR2 FQNEAQ (reference sequence). Here the CDR3 reads CASSWGDGYEQYF. CDR3 nucleotides: TGTGCCAGCAGCTGGGGAGACGGCTACGAGCAGTACTTC. Filled out from reference TRBV7-9 and TRBJ2-7, the complete variable domain reads DTGVSQNPRHKITKRGQNVTFRCDPISEHNRLYWYRQTLGQGPEFLTYFQNEAQLEKSRLLSDRFSAERPKGSFSTLEIQRTEQGDSAMYLCASSWGDGYEQYFGPGTRLTVT.

The chain uses TRBV25-1 and TRBJ1-2, with D uncertain. Trimming removed 3 bases from V and 2 bases from J, with 7 bases in between. The germline V gene encodes CDR1 MGHDK and CDR2 SYGVNS. The CDR3 spans 13 residues. CDR3 nucleotide sequence: TGTGCCAGCAGTGAGGCAGGAAACTATGGCTACACCTTC. It yields the protein CASSEAGNYGYTF.

The chain has TRBV30 and TRBJ1-1; D is possibly TRBD1 (5 bases). CDR3 length: 11 amino acids. CDR1 GTSNPN and CDR2 SVGIG come from the germline V gene (reference sequence). With 5 bases removed from V and 5 bases from J, the gap between germline ends came to 9 bases. CDR3 protein: CAWGRETEAFF. The CDR3 DNA reads TGTGCCTGGGGCAGGGAGACTGAAGCTTTCTTT.

The chain uses TRBV7-9 and TRBJ2-5, with D possibly matching TRBD2 (5 bases). The CDR3 spans 11 residues. V was pared by 8 bases and J by 5 bases, with 9 bases between. Germline V gene lookup returns CDR1 SEHNR and CDR2 FQNEAQ (reference sequence). The CDR3 protein is CASRGWETQYF. The CDR3 region has the DNA TGTGCCAGCCGGGGTTGGGAGACCCAGTACTTC. The complete variable domain, with remaining parts taken from reference TRBV7-9 and TRBJ2-5, reads DTGVSQNPRHKITKRGQNVTFRCDPISEHNRLYWYRQTLGQGPEFLTYFQNEAQLEKSRLLSDRFSAERPKGSFSTLEIQRTEQGDSAMYLCASRGWETQYFGPGTRLLVL.

The chain uses TRBV28 and TRBJ2-1, with D hard to call. Trimming took 4 bases from V and 0 from J, leaving 13 bases between them. The CDR3 totals 16 residues. CDR1 is MDHEN and CDR2 is SYDVKM in the germline V gene. The CDR3 DNA sequence: TGTGCCAGCAGTTCCTACCTATTAGGCTCCTACAATGAGCAGTTCTTC. It translates to CASSSYLLGSYNEQFF.

This chain joins TRBV29-1 and TRBJ2-7; D is unresolved. The V end was cut by 4 bases, the J end by 2 bases, with 9 bases between. This CDR3 contains 12 residues. Looked up from germline, CDR1 is SQVTM and CDR2 is ANQGSEA. The CDR3 protein is CSVVSDAYEQYF. The CDR3 region has the DNA TGCAGCGTTGTGTCAGATGCCTACGAGCAGTACTTC.

The genes are TRBV6-6 and TRBJ1-2; 9 positions match TRBD1. Per the germline V gene, CDR1 is MNHNY and CDR2 is SVGAGI (reference sequence). The CDR3 extends over 14 amino acids. After removal of 2 bases from V and 8 bases from J, the junction contained 6 bases not matched to a gene. The CDR3 bases are TGTGCCAGCAGTTACCCTCGGACAGGGGACGGCTACACCTTC. Its protein is CASSYPRTGDGYTF.

This chain joins TRBV5-1 and TRBJ2-2; D not resolved. V was cut by 4 bases and J by 5 bases, with 12 bases left in between. This CDR3 has 14 amino acids. Germline V gives CDR1 SGHRS, CDR2 YFSETQ. Written as DNA, the CDR3 is TGCGCCAGCAGCATGTTGGGCCCGACCGGGGAGCTGTTTTTT. This gives the protein CASSMLGPTGELFF.

This clone was counted a single time. The J gene is TRBJ2-3, the V gene TRBV5-6; D unresolved. There are 17 residues in the CDR3. V lost 2 bases and J 2 bases, leaving 18 bases between the germline ends. Germline V gene lookup returns CDR1 SGHDT and CDR2 YYEEEE. CDR3 region: CASSLGSLGAYTDTQYF. The CDR3 DNA reads as TGTGCCAGCAGCTTAGGATCCTTAGGAGCTTACACAGATACGCAGTATTTT.

This clone showed up just a few times. CDR3 sequence: CASSPLGTQGWLSDYEQYF. The CDR3 DNA sequence: TGTGCCAGCTCACCACTTGGGACTCAAGGTTGGCTATCCGACTACGAGCAGTACTTC. The gene calls are TRBV18 and TRBJ2-7; D is possibly TRBD2 (6 bases). V was trimmed by 1 base and J by 3 bases, leaving 25 bases between them. CDR3 length: 19 amino acids. Germline V gene lookup returns CDR1 KGHSH and CDR2 LQKENI.

The rearrangement uses TRBV11-2 and TRBJ2-3, with D hard to call. Per the germline V gene, CDR1 is SGHAT and CDR2 is FQNNGV. Trimming removed 5 bases at V and 0 bases at J, with 9 bases between. The CDR3 has 14 residues. The CDR3 sequence: CASSRHGSTDTQYF. CDR3 coding DNA: TGTGCCAGCAGCCGACACGGAAGCACAGATACGCAGTATTTT.

The chain recombines TRBV14 with TRBJ2-3, with TRBD2 matching 8 bases. CDR3 length equals 16 residues. Germline CDR1 is SGHDN and CDR2 is FVKESK. The J segment lost 2 bases and the V segment lost 4 bases, leaving 8 bases of the junction unmatched. The CDR3 reads CASSPSAGGPTDTQYF. The DNA of the CDR3 is TGTGCCAGCAGCCCGTCGGCGGGAGGCCCCACAGATACGCAGTATTTT. Based on the CDR3 plus reference TRBV14 and TRBJ2-3, the full variable domain is EAGVTQFPSHSVIEKGQTVTLRCDPISGHDNLYWYRRVMGKEIKFLLHFVKESKQDESGMPNNRFLAERTGGTYSTLKVQPAELEDSGVYFCASSPSAGGPTDTQYFGPGTRLTVL.

About this clone itself: Other DNA sequences of this sample code for an identical CDR3. V gene TRBV6-5 combines with J gene TRBJ2-1, with TRBD2 matching over 8 bases. The CDR3 covers 15 residues. V gave up 1 base and J gave up 4 bases; unmatched junction bases: 3. In germline, CDR1 is MNHEY, CDR2 SVGAGI. The CDR3 coding sequence is TGTGCCAGCAGTTACTTAGCGGGAAGTTACAATGAGCAGTTCTTC. Its translation: CASSYLAGSYNEQFF.

The V gene is TRBV27, the J gene TRBJ2-1; D ambiguous. Trimming pared 2 bases from V and 5 bases from J, leaving 7 bases between. Looked up from germline, CDR1 is MNHEY and CDR2 is SMNVEV (reference sequence). The CDR3 runs to 13 residues. Here the CDR3 DNA reads TGTGCCAGCAGTTTAAGTCTCGACAATGAGCAGTTCTTC. Translating gives CASSLSLDNEQFF.

This CDR3 is CASSARDRGLDEQFF. CDR3 DNA sequence: TGTGCCAGCAGCGCACGGGACAGGGGGCTCGATGAGCAGTTCTTC. The chain has TRBV13 and TRBJ2-1; 12 bases line up with TRBD1. CDR3 length equals 15 residues. The junction had 7 bases not matched to a gene; V was cut back by 5 bases and J by 8 bases. Germline CDR1 and CDR2: PRHDT and FYEKMQ (reference sequence).

This rearrangement joins TRBV6-6 to TRBJ2-7, with D unclear. Germline-derived CDR1 and CDR2 are MNHNY and SVGAGI (reference sequence). The V gene lost 4 bases and the J gene lost 0 bases, with 10 bases spanning the gap. The CDR3 spans 14 residues. Written as DNA, the CDR3 is TGTGCCAGCAGTTTTTCGGGTAGCTCCTACGAGCAGTACTTC. Amino acids: CASSFSGSSYEQYF.

V is TRBV7-9 and J is TRBJ1-2, with 7 bases aligning to TRBD1. V lost 1 base, J lost 2 bases, and 7 bases stayed unmatched. The V gene's germline CDR1 is SEHNR and CDR2 FQNEAQ (reference sequence). The CDR3 is made up of 16 amino acids. CDR3 in amino acids: CASSLEVSTGNYGYTF. CDR3 nucleotide sequence: TGTGCCAGCAGCTTAGAGGTTTCGACAGGGAACTATGGCTACACCTTC.

CDR3 sequence reads: CASSPTPQGDGYTF. The CDR3 bases are TGCGCCAGCAGCCCGACCCCCCAAGGGGATGGCTACACCTTC. This chain links TRBV4-1 with TRBJ1-2; possibly TRBD1 for D (5 bases). Trimming cost V 4 bases and J 6 bases, with 15 bases left between them. From germline, CDR1 is MGHRA and CDR2 YSYEKL. CDR3 size: 14 residues.

Remarks on this clone: Other nucleotide sequences from this sample produce the same CDR3. The gene calls are TRBV28 and TRBJ2-5, with D unclear. Germline V lookup: CDR1 MDHEN, CDR2 SYDVKM. The CDR3 is 11 amino acids. V dropped 3 bases and J dropped 5 bases, with 4 bases sitting between them. CDR3 region: CASSFLETQYF. The CDR3, as DNA: TGTGCCAGCAGTTTCCTCGAGACCCAGTACTTC.

This chain joins TRBV7-9 and TRBJ2-7; TRBD1 matches at 8 bases. The germline gives CDR1 SEHNR, CDR2 FQNEAQ (reference sequence). The V segment lost 5 bases and the J segment 5 bases; nucleotides outside the gene matches: 8. The CDR3 spans 14 residues. DNA of the CDR3: TGTGCCAGCAGCCCCGGACAGGGTCCAAACGAGCAGTACTTC. It codes for CASSPGQGPNEQYF.

This rearrangement joins TRBV6-1 to TRBJ2-1; D gene unclear. The CDR3 is made up of 15 amino acids. V shed 7 bases and J shed 4 bases, with 17 bases lying between them. Germline CDR1 is MNHNS and CDR2 is SASEGT. The CDR3 is CASNAGPPAYNEQFF. The CDR3 nucleotides read TGTGCCAGCAACGCTGGCCCCCCGGCATACAATGAGCAGTTCTTC.